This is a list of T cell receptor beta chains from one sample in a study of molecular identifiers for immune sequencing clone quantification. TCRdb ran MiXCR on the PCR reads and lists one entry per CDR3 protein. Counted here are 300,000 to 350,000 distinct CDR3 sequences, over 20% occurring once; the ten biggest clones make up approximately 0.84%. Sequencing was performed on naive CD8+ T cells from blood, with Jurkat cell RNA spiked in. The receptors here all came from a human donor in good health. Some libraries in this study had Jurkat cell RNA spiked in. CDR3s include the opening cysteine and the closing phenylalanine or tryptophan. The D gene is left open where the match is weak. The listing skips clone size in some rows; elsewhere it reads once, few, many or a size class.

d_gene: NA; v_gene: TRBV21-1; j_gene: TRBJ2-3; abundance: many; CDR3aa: CASAKTSGGPPFLDTQYF; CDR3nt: TGTGCCAGCGCCAAAACTAGCGGGGGGCCCCCATTTCTGGATACGCAGTATTTT
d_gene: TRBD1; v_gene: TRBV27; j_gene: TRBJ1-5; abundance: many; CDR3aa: CASREGQGVYQPQHF; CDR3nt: TGTGCCAGCAGGGAGGGACAGGGGGTCTATCAGCCCCAGCATTTT
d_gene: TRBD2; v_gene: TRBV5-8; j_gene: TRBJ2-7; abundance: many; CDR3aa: CASSPVGGAYEQYF; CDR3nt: TGTGCCAGCAGCCCGGTCGGGGGGGCCTACGAGCAGTACTTC
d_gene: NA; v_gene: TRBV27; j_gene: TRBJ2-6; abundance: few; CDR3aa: CASSLTYPSGANVLTF; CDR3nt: TGTGCCAGCAGTTTAACGTACCCGTCTGGGGCCAACGTCCTGACTTTC
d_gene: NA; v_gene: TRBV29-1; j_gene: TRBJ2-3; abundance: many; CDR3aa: CSVKTRRSDTQYF; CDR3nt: TGCAGCGTAAAAACTCGGCGCTCCGATACGCAGTATTTT
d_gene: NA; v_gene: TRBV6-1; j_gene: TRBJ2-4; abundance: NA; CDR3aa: CAGSIGRANLAKNIQYF; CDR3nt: TGTGCCGGCAGTATAGGGCGAGCTAACCTAGCCAAAAACATTCAGTACTTC
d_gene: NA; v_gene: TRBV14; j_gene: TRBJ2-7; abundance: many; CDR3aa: CASSPGLTAEQYF; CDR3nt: TGTGCCAGCAGCCCAGGGCTGACAGCCGAGCAGTACTTC
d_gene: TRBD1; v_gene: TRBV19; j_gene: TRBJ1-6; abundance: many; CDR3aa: CASSFRDSILYNSPLHF; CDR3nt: TGTGCCAGTAGTTTCCGGGACAGCATACTGTATAATTCACCCCTCCACTTT
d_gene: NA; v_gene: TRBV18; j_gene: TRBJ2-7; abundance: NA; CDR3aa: CASSDTGSPYEQYF; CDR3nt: TGTGCCAGCTCAGACACCGGGAGCCCCTACGAGCAGTACTTC
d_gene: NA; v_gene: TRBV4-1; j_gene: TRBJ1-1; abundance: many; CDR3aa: CASSQEWQNTEAFF; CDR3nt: TGCGCCAGCAGCCAAGAGTGGCAGAACACTGAAGCTTTCTTT
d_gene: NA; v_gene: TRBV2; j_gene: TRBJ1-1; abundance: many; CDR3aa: CASSEAFLAVNTEAFF; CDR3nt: TGTGCCAGCAGTGAAGCGTTTTTGGCGGTGAACACTGAAGCTTTCTTT
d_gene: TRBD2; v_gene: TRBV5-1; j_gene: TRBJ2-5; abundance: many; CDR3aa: CASSLALAGPQQETQYF; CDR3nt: TGCGCCAGCAGCTTGGCTCTAGCGGGGCCTCAACAAGAGACCCAGTACTTC
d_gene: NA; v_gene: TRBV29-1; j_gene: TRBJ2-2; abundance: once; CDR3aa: CRVEGPGRVWGRELFF; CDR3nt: TGCAGAGTTGAAGGCCCTGGAAGGGTATGGGGCCGGGAGCTGTTTTTT
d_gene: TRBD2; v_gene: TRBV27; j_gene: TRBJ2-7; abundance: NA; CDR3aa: CASSTGLAGGNPYEQYF; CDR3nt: TGTGCCAGCAGTACGGGACTAGCGGGAGGCAACCCCTACGAGCAGTACTTC
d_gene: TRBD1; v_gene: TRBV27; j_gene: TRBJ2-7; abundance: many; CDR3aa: CASRTGTGAYEQYF; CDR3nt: TGTGCCAGCAGAACCGGGACAGGGGCCTACGAGCAGTACTTC
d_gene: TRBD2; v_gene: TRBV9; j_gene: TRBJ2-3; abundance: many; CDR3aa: CASSARSGLAGSDTQYF; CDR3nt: TGTGCCAGCAGCGCGCGGTCTGGTCTAGCGGGATCAGATACGCAGTATTTT
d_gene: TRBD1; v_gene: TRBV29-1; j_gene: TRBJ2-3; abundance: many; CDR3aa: CSVVDRGHADTQYF; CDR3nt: TGCAGCGTTGTAGACAGGGGGCACGCAGATACGCAGTATTTT
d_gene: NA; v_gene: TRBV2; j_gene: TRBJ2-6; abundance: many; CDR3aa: CASRKLVTGANVLTF; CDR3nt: TGTGCCAGCAGGAAACTTGTTACTGGGGCCAACGTCCTGACTTTC
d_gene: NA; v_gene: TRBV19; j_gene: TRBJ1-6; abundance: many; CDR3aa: CASSPQLTGSPLHF; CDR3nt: TGTGCCAGTAGCCCTCAACTTACAGGGTCACCCCTCCACTTT
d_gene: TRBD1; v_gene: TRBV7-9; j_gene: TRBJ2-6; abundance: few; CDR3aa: CASSLLGQGISGANVLTF; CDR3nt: TGTGCCAGCAGCTTATTAGGACAGGGAATCTCTGGGGCCAACGTCCTGACTTTC
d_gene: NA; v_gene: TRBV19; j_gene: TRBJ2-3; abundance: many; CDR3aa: CASSIDAGTSGADTQYF; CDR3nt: TGTGCCAGTAGTATAGACGCGGGGACCTCTGGGGCAGATACGCAGTATTTT
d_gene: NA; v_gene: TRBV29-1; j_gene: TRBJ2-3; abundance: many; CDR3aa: CSALPGDTDTQYF; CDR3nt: TGCAGCGCCCTACCAGGAGACACAGATACGCAGTATTTT
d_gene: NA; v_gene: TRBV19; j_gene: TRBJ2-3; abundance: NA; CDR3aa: CASSNPAESTDTQYF; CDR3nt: TGTGCCAGTAGTAATCCAGCCGAGAGCACAGATACGCAGTATTTT
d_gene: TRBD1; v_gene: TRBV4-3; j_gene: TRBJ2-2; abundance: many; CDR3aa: CASSLDRGVPGELFF; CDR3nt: TGCGCCAGCAGCCTTGACAGGGGAGTCCCCGGGGAGCTGTTTTTT
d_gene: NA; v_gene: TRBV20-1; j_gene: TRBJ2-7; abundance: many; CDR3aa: CSAQLTDSYEQYF; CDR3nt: TGCAGTGCCCAACTGACGGACTCCTACGAGCAGTACTTC
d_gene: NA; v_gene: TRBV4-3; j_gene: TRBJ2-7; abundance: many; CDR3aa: CASSQALSEPFYEQYF; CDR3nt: TGCGCCAGCAGCCAAGCTTTGAGCGAACCCTTCTACGAGCAGTACTTC
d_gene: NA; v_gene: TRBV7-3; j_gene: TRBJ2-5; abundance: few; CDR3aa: CASSAEGTSEETQYF; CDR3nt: TGTGCCAGCAGCGCCGAAGGGACTTCGGAAGAGACCCAGTACTTC
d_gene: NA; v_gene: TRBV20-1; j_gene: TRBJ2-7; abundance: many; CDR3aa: CSARDLGLATYEQYF; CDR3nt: TGCAGTGCTAGAGATCTAGGGCTAGCGACCTACGAGCAGTACTTC
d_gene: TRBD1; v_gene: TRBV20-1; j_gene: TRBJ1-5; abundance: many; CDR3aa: CSATWGQGGQPQHF; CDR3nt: TGCAGTGCTACCTGGGGGCAGGGGGGTCAGCCCCAGCATTTT
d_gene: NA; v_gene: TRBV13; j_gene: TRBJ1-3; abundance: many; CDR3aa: CASSQWTYHSGNTIYF; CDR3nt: TGTGCCAGCAGCCAATGGACATACCACTCTGGAAACACCATATATTTT
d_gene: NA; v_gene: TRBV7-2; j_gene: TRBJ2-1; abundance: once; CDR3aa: CASSYGVLKSSSYNEQFF; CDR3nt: TGTGCCAGCAGCTACGGGGTACTTAAATCTAGCTCCTACAATGAGCAGTTCTTC
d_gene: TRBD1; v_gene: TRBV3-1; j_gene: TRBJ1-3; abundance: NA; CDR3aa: CASSQLHSGQDPRVTIYF; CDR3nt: TGTGCCAGCAGCCAACTACACTCCGGACAGGACCCTAGGGTCACCATATATTTT
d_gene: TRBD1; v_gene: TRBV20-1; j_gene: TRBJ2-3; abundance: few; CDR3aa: CSARAGGADTQYF; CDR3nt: TGCAGTGCTAGGGCAGGGGGCGCAGATACGCAGTATTTT
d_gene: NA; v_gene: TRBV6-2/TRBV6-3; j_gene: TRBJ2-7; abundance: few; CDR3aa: CASSYSHDRTVYEQYF; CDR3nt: TGTGCCAGCAGTTACTCTCATGACAGGACGGTCTACGAGCAGTACTTC
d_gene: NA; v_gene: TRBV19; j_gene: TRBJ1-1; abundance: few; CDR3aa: CASSIDGTEAFF; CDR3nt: TGTGCCAGTAGTATCGATGGGACTGAAGCTTTCTTT
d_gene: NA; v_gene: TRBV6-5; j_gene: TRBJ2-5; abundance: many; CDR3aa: CASRVETGRPQETQYF; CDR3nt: TGTGCCAGCAGGGTTGAAACTGGACGTCCCCAAGAGACCCAGTACTTC
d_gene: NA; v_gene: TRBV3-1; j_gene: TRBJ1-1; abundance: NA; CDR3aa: CASSQDMMGPVTEAFF; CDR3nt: TGTGCCAGCAGCCAAGACATGATGGGGCCGGTCACTGAAGCTTTCTTT
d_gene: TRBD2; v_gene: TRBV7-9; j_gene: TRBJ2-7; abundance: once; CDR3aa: CASNFSMITGTSNSYEQYF; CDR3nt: TGTGCCAGCAACTTCTCAATGATAACCGGGACTAGTAACTCCTACGAGCAGTACTTC
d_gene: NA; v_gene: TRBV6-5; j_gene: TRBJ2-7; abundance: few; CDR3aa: CASSYFLGIYEQYF; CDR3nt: TGTGCCAGCAGTTACTTCCTCGGGATCTACGAGCAGTACTTC
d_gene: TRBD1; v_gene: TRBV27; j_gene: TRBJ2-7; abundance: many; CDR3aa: CASSSGTGDEQYF; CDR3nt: TGTGCCAGCAGTTCCGGGACAGGGGACGAGCAGTACTTC
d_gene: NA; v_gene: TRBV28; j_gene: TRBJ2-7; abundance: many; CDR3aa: CASTRDRLTTYEQYF; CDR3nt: TGTGCCAGCACCAGAGACAGACTAACCACCTACGAGCAGTACTTC
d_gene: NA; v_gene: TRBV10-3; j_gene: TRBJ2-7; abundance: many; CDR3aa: CAISDTTEITLEQYF; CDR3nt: TGTGCCATCAGTGACACAACCGAAATTACCCTGGAGCAGTACTTC
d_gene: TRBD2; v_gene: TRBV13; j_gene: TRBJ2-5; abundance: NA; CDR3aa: CASSSTSGSQETQYF; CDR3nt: TGTGCCAGCAGCTCGACTAGCGGGAGTCAAGAGACCCAGTACTTC
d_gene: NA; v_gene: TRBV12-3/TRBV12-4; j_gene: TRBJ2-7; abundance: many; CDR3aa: CASSSGSNYEQYF; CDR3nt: TGTGCCAGCAGTTCCGGAAGCAACTACGAGCAGTACTTC
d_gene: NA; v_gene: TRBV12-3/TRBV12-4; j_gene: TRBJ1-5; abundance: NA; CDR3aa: CASSLFFGSNQPQHF; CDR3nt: TGTGCCAGCAGTTTATTTTTCGGTAGCAATCAGCCCCAGCATTTT
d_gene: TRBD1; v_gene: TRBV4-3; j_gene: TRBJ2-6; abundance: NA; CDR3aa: CASSQEGQGWRGASVLTF; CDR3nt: TGCGCCAGCAGCCAAGAGGGACAGGGGTGGAGAGGGGCCAGCGTCCTGACTTTC
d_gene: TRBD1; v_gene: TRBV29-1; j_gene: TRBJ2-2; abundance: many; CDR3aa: CSVEGTGSWSGELFF; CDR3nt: TGCAGCGTTGAAGGGACAGGGTCTTGGTCCGGGGAGCTGTTTTTT
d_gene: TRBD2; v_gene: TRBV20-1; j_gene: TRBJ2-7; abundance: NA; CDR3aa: CSARGAGLAGVSTYEQYF; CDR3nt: TGCAGTGCTAGAGGGGCGGGGCTAGCGGGAGTGAGCACGTACGAGCAGTACTTC
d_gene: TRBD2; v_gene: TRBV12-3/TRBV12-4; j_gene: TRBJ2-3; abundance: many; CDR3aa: CASGRQAGGPLDTQYF; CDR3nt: TGTGCCAGCGGCCGACAAGCGGGGGGGCCTCTAGATACGCAGTATTTT
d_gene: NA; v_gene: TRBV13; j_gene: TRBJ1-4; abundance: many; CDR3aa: CASSLRGATNEKLFF; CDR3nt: TGTGCCAGCAGCTTAAGGGGAGCAACTAATGAAAAACTGTTTTTT
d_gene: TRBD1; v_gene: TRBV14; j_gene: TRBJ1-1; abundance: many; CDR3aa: CASRDTGAAEAFF; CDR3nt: TGTGCCAGCAGGGATACAGGGGCGGCTGAAGCTTTCTTT
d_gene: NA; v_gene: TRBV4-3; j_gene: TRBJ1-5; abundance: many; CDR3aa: CASSQDRGQPQHF; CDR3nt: TGCGCCAGCAGCCAAGATCGGGGGCAGCCCCAGCATTTT
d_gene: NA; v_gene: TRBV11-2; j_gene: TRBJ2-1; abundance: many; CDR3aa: CASSPPGSSYNEQFF; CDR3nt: TGTGCCAGCAGCCCCCCGGGGAGCTCCTACAATGAGCAGTTCTTC
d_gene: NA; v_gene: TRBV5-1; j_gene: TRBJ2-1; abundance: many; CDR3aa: CASSLVTRGNEQFF; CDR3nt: TGCGCCAGCAGCTTGGTAACTAGAGGGAATGAGCAGTTCTTC
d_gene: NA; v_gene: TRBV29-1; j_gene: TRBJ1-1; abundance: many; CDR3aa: CSVRNGYTNTEAFF; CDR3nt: TGCAGCGTTCGTAACGGATATACGAACACTGAAGCTTTCTTT
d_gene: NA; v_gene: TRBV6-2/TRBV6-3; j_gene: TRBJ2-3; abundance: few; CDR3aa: CASSYSFSRSDTQYF; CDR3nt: TGTGCCAGCAGTTACTCGTTCTCACGCTCAGATACGCAGTATTTT
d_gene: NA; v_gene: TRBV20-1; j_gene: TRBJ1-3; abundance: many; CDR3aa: CSARDYQDSGNTIYF; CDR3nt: TGCAGTGCTAGAGATTATCAGGATTCAGGAAACACCATATATTTT
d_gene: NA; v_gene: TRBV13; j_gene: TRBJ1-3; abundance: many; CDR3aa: CASSTGQSSGNTIYF; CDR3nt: TGTGCCAGCAGCACTGGACAGTCCTCTGGAAACACCATATATTTT
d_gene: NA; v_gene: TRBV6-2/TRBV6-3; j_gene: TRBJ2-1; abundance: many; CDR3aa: CASSYAGVGNEQFF; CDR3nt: TGTGCCAGCAGTTACGCAGGGGTAGGGAATGAGCAGTTCTTC